What follows are 14 T cell receptor beta chains derived from one specimen sequenced in a study of cytomegalovirus exposure and HLA in healthy donors. Researchers ran the PCR with 60 Vbeta and 13 Jbeta primers. Profiling relied on immunoSEQ multiplex PCR, and the TCRdb table lists in-frame clones only, not all of them. This sample carries 150,000 to 180,000 clones, around three quarters of them seen once, and the ten largest clones take 3% to 4%. The sequenced material came from PBMCs. These receptors were taken from a woman aged 40 to 50 in good health and CMV-seronegative.

The chain combines TRBV28 with TRBJ1-2; 9 bases agree with TRBD1. In germline, CDR1 is MDHEN, CDR2 SYDVKM. The CDR3 extends over 15 amino acids. V gave up 5 bases and J gave up 6 bases; unmatched junction bases: 10. CDR3 amino acids: CASSQGGQGLDGYTF. The CDR3 DNA follows: TGTGCCAGCAGTCAAGGGGGACAGGGTCTCGATGGCTACACCTTC.

The V call is TRBV10-1, the J call TRBJ1-2, with D hard to call. The germline V gene has CDR1 WNHNN and CDR2 SYGVQD (reference sequence). The length of the CDR3 is 12 residues. Between the trimmed V and J ends, which lost 0 bases and 8 bases, there was a span of 7 bases. CDR3 nucleotide sequence: TGCGCCAGCAGTGAGTCATTCGGGGGCTACACCTTC. This codes for CASSESFGGYTF.

The chain employs TRBV10-3 and TRBJ2-4, with TRBD2 identical over 14 bases. The CDR3 runs 19 residues. Germline CDR1 and CDR2: ENHRY and SYGVKD. V dropped 2 bases and J dropped 0; count of bases not matched to a gene: 6. The CDR3 sequence is CAISELPGTSGGAKNIQYF. In DNA form, the CDR3 reads TGTGCCATCAGTGAGCTCCCCGGGACTAGCGGGGGAGCCAAAAACATTCAGTACTTC.

This clone was found a few times. The CDR3 sequence: CATSRGTGFQGETQYF. As DNA, the CDR3 is TGTGCCACCAGCAGAGGAACAGGTTTCCAAGGGGAGACCCAGTACTTC. The rearrangement links TRBV15 to TRBJ2-5, with a weak D call TRBD1 (5 bases). The V gene lost 1 base and the J gene lost 5 bases, with 17 bases spanning the gap. Per the germline V gene, CDR1 is LNHNV and CDR2 is YYDKDF (reference sequence). CDR3 length equals 16 residues.

The V gene is TRBV5-1, the J gene TRBJ2-3; 7 bases line up with TRBD2. The CDR3 covers 18 residues. Germline V gives CDR1 SGHRS, CDR2 YFSETQ. V lost 4 bases and J lost 8; bases outside the gene matches: 22. CDR3 residues: CASSPSPEAGVGRGTQYF. The CDR3, as DNA: TGCGCCAGCAGCCCCTCGCCTGAGGCGGGAGTGGGGCGGGGTACGCAGTATTTT.

J is TRBJ2-2 and V is TRBV4-2; no definite D call. This CDR3 spans 16 amino acids. V was trimmed by 4 bases and J by 1 base, leaving 13 bases between them. Germline V gene data show CDR1 as LGHNA and CDR2 as YNFKEQ. DNA of the CDR3: TGTGCCAGCAGCCCTTCCCAAGGAGTGAACACCGGGGAGCTGTTTTTT. Encoded protein: CASSPSQGVNTGELFF.

This clone was picked up a small number of times. The chain combines TRBV5-6 with TRBJ1-5, with TRBD1 matching 10 bases. The ends lost 0 bases at V and 5 bases at J; junction bases unmatched: 2. CDR1 SGHDT and CDR2 YYEEEE come from the germline V gene. The CDR3 length is 15 residues. The CDR3 region is CASSLGDRGDQPQHF. CDR3 coding DNA: TGTGCCAGCAGCTTGGGGGACAGGGGCGATCAGCCCCAGCATTTT.

The gene calls are TRBV27 and TRBJ2-7; TRBD2 agrees at 8 bases. The CDR3 runs to 15 residues. The V gene end was trimmed by 5 bases and the J gene end by 4 bases; junction bases not matched to a gene: 10. CDR1 MNHEY and CDR2 SMNVEV come from the germline V gene (reference sequence). The CDR3 region is CASSIAGRDRYEQYF. DNA for the CDR3: TGTGCCAGCAGTATAGCGGGACGGGATCGGTACGAGCAGTACTTC.

V is TRBV7-8 and J is TRBJ2-2; 11 bases fit TRBD2. Germline trimming cut 5 bases from V and 10 bases from J; bases unmatched to any gene: 12. The CDR3 totals 16 residues. Germline-derived CDR1 and CDR2 are SGHVS and FQNEAQ. The CDR3 reads CASSRGALAGGMELFF. The CDR3 DNA follows: TGTGCCAGCAGCCGAGGGGCCCTAGCGGGGGGTATGGAGCTGTTTTTT. Supplemented by reference TRBV7-8 and TRBJ2-2, the full variable domain reads GAGVSQSPRYKVAKRGQDVALRCDPISGHVSLFWYQQALGQGPEFLTYFQNEAQLDKSGLPSDRFFAERPEGSVSTLKIQRTQQEDSAVYLCASSRGALAGGMELFFGEGSRLTVL.

The V gene is TRBV13, the J gene TRBJ2-1; 11 bases are shared with TRBD2. V lost 8 bases, J lost 10 bases, and 16 bases stayed unmatched. Germline CDR1 reads PRHDT; CDR2 reads FYEKMQ (reference sequence). This CDR3 region has 16 residues. The CDR3 spells CASGRTGTSGRMEQFF. CDR3 nucleotide sequence: TGTGCCAGCGGACGTACCGGGACTAGCGGACGCATGGAGCAGTTCTTC.

CDR3 in DNA: TGCGCCAGCAGTTTGGGACAGGGGGCGTCTGAAGCTTTCTTT. It yields the protein CASSLGQGASEAFF. This chain links TRBV10-1 with TRBJ1-1, with TRBD1 identical over 12 bases. The V and J ends lost 5 bases and 6 bases, in that order; junction bases with no gene match: 4. The CDR3 sequence is 14 residues long. Germline V gene sequence: CDR1 WNHNN, CDR2 SYGVQD (reference sequence).

This sequence joins TRBV6-5 and TRBJ1-2; 7 bases agree with TRBD1. This CDR3 is built from 14 residues. CDR1 MNHEY and CDR2 SVGAGI come from the germline V gene. Germline trimming cut 6 bases from V and 7 bases from J; bases unmatched to any gene: 11. CDR3 protein: CASSSTRQGGGYTF. DNA of the CDR3: TGTGCCAGCAGCAGCACCCGACAGGGTGGTGGCTACACCTTC.

The rearrangement uses TRBV6-1 and TRBJ2-7; the D gene is possibly TRBD2 (6 bases). Looked up from germline, CDR1 is MNHNS and CDR2 is SASEGT. Trimming took off 8 bases at V and 4 bases at J, with 12 bases between the two ends. The CDR3 runs 12 residues. The CDR3 here is CASQTSSYEQYF. The CDR3 DNA reads TGTGCCAGCCAGACTAGTAGTTACGAGCAGTACTTC.

The sample holds a few counts of this clone. The chain links TRBV7-9 to TRBJ1-2; no firm D call. The CDR3 is 13 amino acids. The ends were cut back, 2 bases at V and 6 bases at J, with 10 bases in the middle. Germline V lookup: CDR1 SEHNR, CDR2 FQNEAQ (reference sequence). CDR3 bases: TGTGCCAGCAGCTTACGCAGGAGGGATGGCTACACCTTC. Protein product: CASSLRRRDGYTF.